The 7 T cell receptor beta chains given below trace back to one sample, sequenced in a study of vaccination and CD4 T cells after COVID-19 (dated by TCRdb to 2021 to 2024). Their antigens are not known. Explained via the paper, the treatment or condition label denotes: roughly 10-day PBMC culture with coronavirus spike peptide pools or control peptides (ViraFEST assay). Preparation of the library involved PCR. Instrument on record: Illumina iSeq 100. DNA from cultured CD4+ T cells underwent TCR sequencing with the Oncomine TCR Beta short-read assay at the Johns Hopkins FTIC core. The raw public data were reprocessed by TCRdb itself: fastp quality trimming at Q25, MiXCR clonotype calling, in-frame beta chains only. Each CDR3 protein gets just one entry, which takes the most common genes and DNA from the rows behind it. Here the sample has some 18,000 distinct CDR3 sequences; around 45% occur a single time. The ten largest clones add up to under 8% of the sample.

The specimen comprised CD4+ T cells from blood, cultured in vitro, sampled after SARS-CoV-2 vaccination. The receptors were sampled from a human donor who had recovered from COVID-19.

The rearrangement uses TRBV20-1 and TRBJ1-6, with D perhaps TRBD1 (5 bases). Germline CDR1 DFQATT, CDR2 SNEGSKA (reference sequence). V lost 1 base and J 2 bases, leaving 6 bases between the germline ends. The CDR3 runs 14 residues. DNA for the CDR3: TGCAGTGCTAGAGTGGGGGCCTATAATTCACCCCTCCACTTT. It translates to CSARVGAYNSPLHF.

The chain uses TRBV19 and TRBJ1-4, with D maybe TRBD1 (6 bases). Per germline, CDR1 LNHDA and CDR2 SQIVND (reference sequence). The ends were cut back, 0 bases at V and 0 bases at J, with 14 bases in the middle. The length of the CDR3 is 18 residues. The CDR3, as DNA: TGTGCCAGTAGTATAGATGCAACGGGGGCAGCAACTAATGAAAAACTGTTTTTT. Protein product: CASSIDATGAATNEKLFF.

CDR3 residues: CASSPTTAYEQYF. The CDR3 DNA reads as TGTGCCAGCAGTCCCACGACAGCCTACGAGCAGTACTTC. V and J are TRBV27 and TRBJ2-7, with D perhaps TRBD1 (5 bases). This CDR3 has 13 residues. The V end lost 5 bases, the J end lost 2 bases, and 10 bases lay between the germline ends. Germline V gene sequence: CDR1 MNHEY, CDR2 SMNVEV (reference sequence).

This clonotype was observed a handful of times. CDR3 region: CATSPLTSGRKTQYF. The CDR3 coding sequence is TGTGCCACCAGTCCATTGACTAGCGGGAGAAAGACCCAGTACTTC. The chain carries TRBV15 and TRBJ2-5; 12 bases are shared with TRBD2. Germline CDR1 is LNHNV and CDR2 is YYDKDF (reference sequence). V shed 6 bases, J shed 6 bases, and the junction held 8 bases outside the gene matches. The CDR3 has 15 residues.

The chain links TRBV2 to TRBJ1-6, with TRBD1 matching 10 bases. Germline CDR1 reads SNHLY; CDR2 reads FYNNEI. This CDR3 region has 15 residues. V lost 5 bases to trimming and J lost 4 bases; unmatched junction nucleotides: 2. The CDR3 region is CASSSDRGYNSPLHF. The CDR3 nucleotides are TGTGCCAGCAGTTCGGACAGGGGGTATAATTCACCCCTCCACTTT.

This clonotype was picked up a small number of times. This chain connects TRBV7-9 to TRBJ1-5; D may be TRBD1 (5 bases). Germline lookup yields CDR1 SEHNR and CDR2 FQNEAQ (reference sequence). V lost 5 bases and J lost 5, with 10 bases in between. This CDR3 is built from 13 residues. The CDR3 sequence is CASSVRGDQPQHF. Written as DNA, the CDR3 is TGTGCCAGCAGCGTACGGGGGGATCAGCCCCAGCATTTT. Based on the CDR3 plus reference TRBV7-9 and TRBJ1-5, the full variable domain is DTGVSQNPRHKITKRGQNVTFRCDPISEHNRLYWYRQTLGQGPEFLTYFQNEAQLEKSRLLSDRFSAERPKGSFSTLEIQRTEQGDSAMYLCASSVRGDQPQHFGDGTRLSIL.

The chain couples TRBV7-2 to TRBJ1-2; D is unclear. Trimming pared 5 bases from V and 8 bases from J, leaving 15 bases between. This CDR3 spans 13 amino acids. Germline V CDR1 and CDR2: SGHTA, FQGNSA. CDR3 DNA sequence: TGTGCCAGCAGCCCCCGGGCCTTGGGAGGCTACACCTTC. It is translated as CASSPRALGGYTF.